Reported below is one T cell receptor (beta chain). Its antigen is still unknown. The CDR3 spans 16 residues. Germline loops: CDR1 LGHNA, CDR2 YNFKEQ. These data originate in a study of T cells expressing NK-cell markers. Study-level findings and limits: CD8+ T cells in 5 or 6 donors included dominant NKG2C+ clonotypes at 1.0-7.0%. These clonotypes additionally ranked first within the CD3+CD56-NKG2C+ fraction of several donors.

TCRdb re-called the 5' RACE reads and shows each CDR3 protein once, DNA omitted. This listing includes roughly 180,000 distinct CDR3 sequences. Sequenced: blood T cells: a sorted CD56 or NKG2C T cell subset, CD4+ or CD8+ T cells, or bulk PBMC T cells (not recorded which). The J gene is TRBJ1-1, the V gene TRBV4-2. This TCR was recovered from a man aged 18-75 years in good health. The chain's CDR3 is CASSPATAGAGTEAFF.